In its sample, the clone carrying this T cell receptor (beta chain) was seen once. Its antigen is unknown. Sequencing was performed with immunoSEQ multiplex PCR; in TCRdb, only in-frame clones are kept and a portion is missing. The profile covers roughly 2.6 million clones, with approximately 94% appearing a single time and 0.13% to 0.15% taken by the ten largest. The data are from a study of shared clonotypes between healthy human individuals. Findings and limits, study-wide: Naive subsets typically showed greater estimated richness than memory subsets.

Trimming took 5 bases from V and 0 from J, leaving 17 bases between them. CDR1 is PRHDT and CDR2 is FYEKMQ in the germline V gene (reference sequence). CDR3 length equals 16 residues. The origin of this receptor is a man aged 18 to 30 in good health. Sequencing used naive CD4+ T cells sorted from blood. The subset here: CD45RA+ positively selected. The V gene is TRBV13, the J gene TRBJ2-7; weak D call: TRBD1 (5 bases). This CDR3 is CASSPKGAHNSYEQYF. CDR3 sequence (DNA): TGTGCCAGCAGCCCCAAAGGGGCACACAACTCCTACGAGCAGTACTTC.